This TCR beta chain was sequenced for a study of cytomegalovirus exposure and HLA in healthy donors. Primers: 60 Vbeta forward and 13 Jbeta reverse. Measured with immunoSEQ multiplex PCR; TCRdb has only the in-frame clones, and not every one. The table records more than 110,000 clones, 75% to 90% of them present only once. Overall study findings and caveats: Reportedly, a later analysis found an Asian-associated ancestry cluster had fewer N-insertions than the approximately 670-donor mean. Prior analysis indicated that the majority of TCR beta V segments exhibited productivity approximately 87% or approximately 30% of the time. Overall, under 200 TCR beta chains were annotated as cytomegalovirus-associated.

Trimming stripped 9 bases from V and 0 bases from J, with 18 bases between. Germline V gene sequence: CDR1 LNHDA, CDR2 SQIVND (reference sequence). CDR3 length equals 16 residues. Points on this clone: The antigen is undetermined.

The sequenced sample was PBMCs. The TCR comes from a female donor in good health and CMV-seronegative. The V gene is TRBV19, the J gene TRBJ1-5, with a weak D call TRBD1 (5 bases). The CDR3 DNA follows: TGTGCCAGCTCCCCCCTGCGGGGCATTAGCAATCAGCCCCAGCATTTT. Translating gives CASSPLRGISNQPQHF.